This T cell receptor beta chain was found in a study of CD8+ T cells in alopecia areata (dated by TCRdb to 2016 to 2018). With respect to the entire study: The treated patients took part in an open-label pilot trial in which moderate-to-severe alopecia areata was treated with oral tofacitinib at 5 to 10 mg twice daily. Tofacitinib was given for 6 to 18 months, followed by 6 months of follow-up off drug to assess delayed response and recurrence. Scalp clonality was compared across normal scalp (n=4), patchy alopecia areata scalp (n=8), and alopecia totalis/universalis scalp (n=8). On the human side, TCRbeta sequencing was run on scalp tissue and on sorted CD4+ and CD8+ peripheral blood T cells from healthy controls and from alopecia areata patients with either patchy or totalis/universalis disease. TCRbeta CDR3 regions were amplified by immunoSEQ multiplex PCR with 35 Vbeta forward and 13 Jbeta reverse primers. Biopsies were taken from tofacitinib-treated patients at baseline and at 4 and 24 weeks of treatment, and a later scalp biopsy was taken in several of the tofacitinib-treated patients. Disease severity in treated patients was measured with the SALT score, which quantifies the percentage of affected scalp surface area. High-throughput TCRbeta sequencing was used to examine T cell clonal expansion in alopecia areata in both the C3H/HeJ mouse model and human patients. RNA was extracted with the PAXgene miRNA kit for fixed scalp, the miRNeasy kit for PBMCs, and the RNeasy kit for mouse skin.

This clone was counted between two and nine times. Its antigen target is currently unknown. No much larger clone is present one base from it, and per-base qualities are unavailable. The CDR3 runs 16 residues from the cysteine to the phenylalanine. The entry retains the CDR3 DNA only, 48 bases that are in frame from base 1. CDR1 and CDR2, looked up from the germline V gene, are SGHTA and FQGNSA. Trimming takes 5 bases from V and 4 bases from J, and the germline ends sit 20 bases apart. Preparation of the library involved the immunoSEQ multiplex PCR assay. RNA was extracted from all samples and reverse transcribed into cDNA as template for TCR sequencing. First-strand cDNA was synthesized using SuperScript III with a 2:1 mix of oligo-dT and random hexamers. A synthetic immune receptor repertoire was used to gauge amplification bias, and whatever bias remained was removed computationally. As for the authors' bioinformatics: Raw reads were preprocessed to remove errors, and CDR3 was defined according to IMGT conventions as the region from the conserved cysteine to phenylalanine. Clonality was calculated as 1 minus Shannon entropy normalized by log2 of the number of productive unique TCRs. Whether each scalp clone was CD4 or CD8 was inferred by checking scalp TCRbeta sequences against the CD4 and CD8 repertoires from sorted blood. The immuneACCESS repertoire file appears here via TCRdb, limited to in-frame rearrangements. These files lack a portion of the clones; in checked studies, under half of the deficit traces to unresolved V genes, and the cause of the others is not known. Clone size and V and J calls were adopted from that table, with D and trimming inferred from the DNA. The sample has hundreds of thousands of clones on record, approximately 65% of them singletons. The ten largest clones take up 1% to 1.5% of the sample.

The full study reports these points: TCR sequences shared between patients were less clear than in mice, possibly partly because of HLA diversity in the patient population. During tofacitinib treatment, many expanded lesional clones stuck around in both scalp and blood, and this persistence may partly explain why relapse happens after treatment is stopped. Unlike mouse skin, where gammadelta T cells dominate, normal human skin contains resident alphabeta T cells that get sequenced too, which complicates analysis of the scalp TCR repertoire. With tofacitinib, both scalp clonality and the number of expanded CD8+ clones among the top 100 scalp clones went down significantly. Higher clonality and more expanded CD8+ clones were observed in lesional scalp than in normal scalp, particularly in alopecia totalis/universalis, a finding suggestive of antigenic drive. Because the treated cohort was small and had only one nonresponder, larger studies are needed to examine links between baseline CD8+ expansion and response.

In light of the paper, this sample's treatment or condition label describes: oral pan-JAK inhibitor, 5-10 mg twice daily. From alopecia areata patients, peripheral blood was collected along with lesional scalp punch biopsies. After PBMCs were isolated by density centrifugation and stained for CD3, CD4 and CD8, a FACSAria was used to sort CD4+ and CD8+ T cells. The sequence is built from TRBV7-2 and TRBJ2-5, with no confidently assigned D gene. The source was CD4+ T cells sorted from blood, collected between weeks 43 and 45, from a patient treated with tofacitinib. The TCR comes from a human donor with alopecia areata. The CDR3 protein is CASSLFVISMGETQYF. The nucleotide sequence reads TGTGCCAGCAGCCTCTTTGTGATCAGCATGGGAGAGACCCAGTACTTC.